This T cell receptor (beta chain) came from a study of blood T cell repertoires in COVID-19. This clone was counted once. Recruits, aged roughly 18 to 90 years, lived in 20 to 30 US areas. Donors were grouped by their self-reported clinical history. As processed by the authors: Amplification from reference gene primers served as the basis for estimated nucleated cell counts. The method was immunoSEQ multiplex PCR; TCRdb's version includes in-frame clones alone and lacks a portion of them. V and J calls and clone size are copied from that table; D and trimming were computed from the DNA. The data contain roughly 160,000 clones, roughly 80% of them singletons. V dropped 2 bases and J dropped 6; count of bases not matched to a gene: 3. Germline assignment: CDR1 GTSNPN and CDR2 SVGIG (reference sequence). The length of the CDR3 is 15 residues.

Sequenced material: PBMCs or T cells enriched from blood (not recorded which). The origin of this receptor is a middle-aged woman with acute COVID-19. This chain links TRBV30 with TRBJ2-1; 14 nucleotides match TRBD2. DNA for the CDR3: TGTGCCTGGAGTAAGGGACTAGCGGGAGCCAATGAGCAGTTCTTC. This gives the protein CAWSKGLAGANEQFF. Full variable domain (remainder filled in from reference TRBV30 and TRBJ2-1): SQTIHQWPATLVQPVGSPLSLECTVEGTSNPNLYWYRQAAGRGLQLLFYSVGIGQISSEVPQNLSASRPQDRQFILSSKKLLLSDSGFYLCAWSKGLAGANEQFFGPGTRLTVL.